The 8 T cell receptor beta chains presented below share a single source sample, sequenced in a study of T cell clonality in common variable immunodeficiency. Produced via immunoSEQ multiplex PCR; TCRdb's table is partial and in-frame only. This repertoire holds roughly 42,000 clones, and none appear only once. Regarding the study as a whole: Fewer deletions and N-nucleotide insertions were reportedly seen in common variable immunodeficiency TCR beta sequences.

These TCRs are of unknown antigen specificity. Material: peripheral blood mononuclear cells. Source of these receptors: a human donor with common variable immunodeficiency.

This clone was recorded at least ten times. From the germline J gene comes the end of the CDR3, since the read stops 3 residues before it. This chain connects TRBV15 to TRBJ2-5; TRBD1 matches at 11 bases. CDR3 length: 16 residues. The V gene end was trimmed by 3 bases and the J gene end by 0 bases; junction bases not matched to a gene: 3. Germline V gene data show CDR1 as LNHNV and CDR2 as YYDKDF (reference sequence). The sequenced part of the CDR3 DNA is TGTGCCACCAGCAGGGACAGGGGGCCTTACCAAGAGACC. It specifies CATSRDRGPYQET. The whole CDR3 protein reads CATSRDRGPYQETQYF.

About this clone: The CDR3 end falls 3 residues outside the read, so it is completed with the germline J gene. The chain recombines TRBV19 with TRBJ2-4; 8 nucleotides agree with TRBD2. With V trimmed by 5 bases and J by 6 bases, 6 bases remained unmatched. In germline, CDR1 is LNHDA, CDR2 SQIVND (reference sequence). The CDR3 runs to 14 residues. CDR3 loop: CASSQSGGGNIQYF. CDR3 DNA, as far as it was read: TGTGCCAGTAGTCAGAGCGGGGGAGGAAACATT.

This clone came up many times. The read finishes 3 residues shy of the CDR3 end, and the germline J gene is used to complete it. The chain recombines TRBV6-2 or TRBV6-3 with TRBJ2-7, with D unclear. This CDR3 has 11 residues. CDR1 and CDR2 (germline): MNHEY, SVGEGT. V lost 9 bases and J lost 3, with 9 bases in between. CDR3 bases read: TGTGCCAGATCAGAAATCTACGAG. As protein: CARSEIYE. The full CDR3 reads CARSEIYEQYF.

This clone was detected ten times or more. Read coverage stops 3 residues before the CDR3 terminus; the germline J gene supplies the remainder. The chain is built from TRBV18 and TRBJ2-7; no clear D gene. This CDR3 contains 13 residues. Between the trimmed V and J ends, which lost 5 bases and 6 bases, there was a span of 14 bases. Germline V gene data show CDR1 as KGHSH and CDR2 as LQKENI. Partial CDR3 DNA: TGTGCCAGCTCATCAGGAACGAGTGCCGAG. Its translation: CASSSGTSAE. The entire CDR3 sequence reads CASSSGTSAEQYF.

This clone came up many times. Sequencing ends 3 residues short of the CDR3 end; the germline J gene provides the rest. V gene TRBV20-1 combines with J gene TRBJ2-7, with unresolved D. Germline V gene lookup returns CDR1 DFQATT and CDR2 SNEGSKA (reference sequence). V lost 1 base, J lost 3 bases, and 7 bases lay in between. CDR3 size: 12 residues. The sequenced part of the CDR3 DNA is TGCAGTGCTAGAGTGTCCCTCTACGAG. This translates into CSARVSLYE. The complete CDR3 protein is CSARVSLYEQYF.

This clone occurred many times. The sequenced fragment ends 3 residues before the CDR3 boundary, so the rest is inferred from the germline J gene. The rearrangement links TRBV9 to TRBJ1-2; weak D call: TRBD1 (5 bases). This CDR3 region has 15 residues. The germline V gene encodes CDR1 SGDLS and CDR2 YYNGEE. Trimming pared 0 bases from V and 0 bases from J, leaving 9 bases between. The CDR3 bases that were read are TGTGCCAGCAGCGTAGGACAGACCGCTAACTATGGC. The encoded protein is CASSVGQTANYG. The full CDR3 is CASSVGQTANYGYTF.

This clone was found a few times. Coverage ceases 3 residues before the CDR3 finishes, and the germline J gene fills in the end. The genes are TRBV20-1 and TRBJ2-1; 8 nucleotides match TRBD2. The CDR3 extends over 13 amino acids. The germline CDR1 and CDR2 sequences are DFQATT and SNEGSKA (reference sequence). Trimming removed 7 bases from V and 6 bases from J; junction bases left unmatched: 8. The part of the CDR3 DNA that was read is TGCAGTGGAGGGGCTAGCGGGTTCAATGAG. Amino acids: CSGGASGFNE. The full CDR3 sequence reads CSGGASGFNEQFF.

Turning to this clone: The read ends 3 residues early relative to the CDR3; the germline J gene fills the gap. V usage is TRBV19 and J usage is TRBJ2-5; possibly TRBD2 for D (5 bases). The CDR3 is 15 amino acids. V was cut by 5 bases and J by 2 bases, with 15 bases left in between. CDR1 is LNHDA, CDR2 SQIVND, per germline (reference sequence). The covered CDR3 bases are TGTGCCAGTAGTGTCCGGACGGGGAAACAAGAGACC. Protein: CASSVRTGKQET. The whole CDR3 sequence is CASSVRTGKQETQYF.